A single sample gave rise to the 8 T cell receptor beta chains below, sequenced in a study of T cells in Graves' hyperthyroidism and ophthalmopathy. TCR beta CDR3 regions were amplified from RNA transcripts. HTBI primers were the set used in a first-round RT-PCR of the TCR CDR3. TCRdb recomputed calls from the multiplex PCR reads with MiXCR, one row per CDR3 protein. The profile shows hundreds of thousands of distinct CDR3 sequences, roughly 20% of them singletons. Sequencing input: blood. These receptor sequences come from a man aged 25 to 40 with Graves' ophthalmopathy.

This clonotype was seen only a few times. This sequence joins TRBV25-1 and TRBJ2-5; D unresolved. The CDR3 consists of 14 residues. V shed 4 bases and J shed 1 base, with 10 bases lying between them. Germline assignment: CDR1 MGHDK and CDR2 SYGVNS. CDR3 sequence: CASSAGRRQETQYF. The CDR3 DNA follows: TGTGCCAGCAGTGCTGGACGGCGCCAAGAGACCCAGTACTTC.

This clonotype was seen only a few times. The J gene is TRBJ2-1, the V gene TRBV5-5; the match to TRBD2 covers 8 bases. Germline V gene sequence: CDR1 SGHKS, CDR2 YYEKEE (reference sequence). The CDR3 is 16 residues long. V gave up 4 bases and J gave up 5 bases; unmatched junction bases: 11. CDR3 DNA sequence: TGTGCCAGCAGCCGGCTAGCGGGCGGAGGCGACAATGAGCAGTTCTTC. This encodes CASSRLAGGGDNEQFF. The full variable domain, completed using reference TRBV5-5 and TRBJ2-1, is DAGVTQSPTHLIKTRGQQVTLRCSPISGHKSVSWYQQVLGQGPQFIFQYYEKEERGRGNFPDRFSARQFPNYSSELNVNALLLGDSALYLCASSRLAGGGDNEQFFGPGTRLTVL.

This clonotype turned up a few times. This sequence joins TRBV14 and TRBJ2-1; weak D call: TRBD1 (7 bases). The CDR3 spans 16 residues. The germline V gene encodes CDR1 SGHDN and CDR2 FVKESK. Trimming pared 3 bases from V and 5 bases from J, leaving 17 bases between. The CDR3 nucleotides read TGTGCCAGCAGCCACGCCGGCGGGACAGCGAACAATGAGCAGTTCTTC. This codes for CASSHAGGTANNEQFF.

This clonotype has just a few counts. The chain uses TRBV5-5 and TRBJ2-2, with unresolved D. CDR1 and CDR2 from the germline V gene are SGHKS and YYEKEE (reference sequence). CDR3 length equals 14 residues. With 4 bases removed from V and 9 bases from J, the gap between germline ends came to 16 bases. The CDR3 is CASSPFPERRELFF. As DNA, the CDR3 is TGTGCCAGCAGCCCCTTTCCAGAGCGACGGGAGCTGTTTTTT.

This rearrangement joins TRBV28 to TRBJ2-1, with 8 bases lining up with TRBD2. J gave up 2 bases and V 7 bases, and 7 bases lay outside the gene matches. The CDR3 loop spans 15 amino acids. Germline CDR1 MDHEN, CDR2 SYDVKM. CDR3 loop: CASISTSGTYNEQFF. CDR3 bases: TGTGCCAGCATTAGCACTAGCGGTACCTACAATGAGCAGTTCTTC.

The chain uses TRBV20-1 and TRBJ2-3; D is possibly TRBD1 (6 bases). The CDR3 totals 15 residues. Trimming shortened V by 7 bases and J by 8 bases, and 25 bases separated the two germline ends. Per the germline V gene, CDR1 is DFQATT and CDR2 is SNEGSKA (reference sequence). As DNA, the CDR3 is TGCAGTGTGGGACAATGGCGGGCAGGAAGGGGTACGCAGTATTTT. Its translation is CSVGQWRAGRGTQYF.

This clonotype has more than one count but fewer than ten. This sequence joins TRBV10-3 and TRBJ2-1; maybe TRBD2 (6 bases). The CDR3 runs 12 residues. Germline V gene sequence: CDR1 ENHRY, CDR2 SYGVKD. The V end lost 11 bases, the J end lost 5 bases, and 13 bases lay between the germline ends. CDR3 loop: CAGRLGNNEQFF. CDR3 bases: TGTGCCGGAAGACTAGGGAACAATGAGCAGTTCTTC.

This chain uses TRBV7-2 with TRBJ2-2; tentatively, D is TRBD1 (5 bases). The CDR3 runs 14 residues. Germline CDR1 is SGHTA and CDR2 is FQGNSA. Trimming removed 2 bases from V and 5 bases from J, with 9 bases in between. Here the CDR3 DNA reads TGTGCCAGCAGCTTACAGCAGGGTACCGGGGAGCTGTTTTTT. This sequence encodes CASSLQQGTGELFF.